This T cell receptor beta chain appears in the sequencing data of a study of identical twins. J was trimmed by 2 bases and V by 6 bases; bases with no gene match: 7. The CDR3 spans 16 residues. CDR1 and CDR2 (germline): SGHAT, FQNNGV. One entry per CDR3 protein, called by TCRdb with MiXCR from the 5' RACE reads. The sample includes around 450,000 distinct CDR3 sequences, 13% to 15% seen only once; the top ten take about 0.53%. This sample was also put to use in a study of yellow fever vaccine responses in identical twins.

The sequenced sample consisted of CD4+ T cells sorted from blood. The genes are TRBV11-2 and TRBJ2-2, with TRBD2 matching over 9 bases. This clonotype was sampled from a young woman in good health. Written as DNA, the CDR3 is TGTGCCAGCAGGTTATCTAGCGGGGCTAACACCGGGGAGCTGTTTTTT. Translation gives CASRLSSGANTGELFF.